The source of this T cell receptor beta chain is a study of T cell responses to AZD1222 COVID-19 vaccine. The germline gives CDR1 WSHSY, CDR2 SAAADI. This CDR3 has 16 residues. V shed 3 bases and J 6 bases; nucleotides not matched to a gene: 10. Assay used: immunoSEQ multiplex PCR; TCRdb lists only in-frame clones, some missing. The repertoire has roughly 170,000 clones, about 90% of them found once; the top ten carry around 2%. The material sequenced was peripheral blood, taken on day 0 of AZD1222 vaccination. The TCR comes from an adult in good health. The chain has TRBV10-2 and TRBJ2-7; 11 bases align to TRBD1. The CDR3 region has the DNA TGCGCCAGCAGTGAAGGGTGGGACAGGGGGTCCGGCGAGCAGTACTTC. This gives the protein CASSEGWDRGSGEQYF.